The 12 T cell receptor beta chains in this list originate from one sample, sequenced in a study of CD8 T cells in ankylosing spondylitis. A single record per CDR3 protein comes from TCRdb applying MiXCR to the 5' RACE reads. The data hold roughly 69,000 distinct CDR3 sequences, with 5.3% observed a single time. Sequences were obtained from blood, either unsorted or a sorted T cell fraction (not recorded which). These receptor sequences come from a male donor with ankylosing spondylitis or in good health (not recorded which).

This clonotype has at least ten counts. V and J are TRBV12-3 or TRBV12-4 and TRBJ1-2; weak D call: TRBD1 (5 bases). The CDR3 contains 14 residues. V shed 6 bases and J shed 2 bases, with 13 bases lying between them. Here the CDR3 reads CASSPGLSNYGYTF. The CDR3, as DNA: TGTGCCAGCAGCCCGGGACTAAGCAACTATGGCTACACCTTC.

Worth noting for this clonotype: A much bigger clone sits one base away, suggesting this may be a read error. The gene calls are TRBV7-2 and TRBJ1-5; D ambiguous. V lost 5 bases to trimming and J lost 6 bases, with 11 bases between them. The CDR3 length is 13 residues. The germline V gene has CDR1 SGHTA and CDR2 FQGNSA. The DNA for the CDR3 is TGTGCCAGCAGCCCTGGCGTAAGTCAGCCCCAGCATTTT. Translation gives CASSPGVSQPQHF.

This clonotype was counted ten times or more. The chain combines TRBV19 with TRBJ1-4; D not certain. Per the germline V gene, CDR1 is LNHDA and CDR2 is SQIVND (reference sequence). This CDR3 contains 16 residues. The V and J ends lost 7 bases and 2 bases respectively, with 17 bases between them. In nucleotides, the CDR3 is TGTGCCAGTACCGACGCCCCCGGGGTCACTAATGAAAAACTGTTTTTT. It translates to CASTDAPGVTNEKLFF.

CDR3 nucleotide sequence: TGTGCCAGCAGCAAAAGTGAACAGGGGGCTCTTCACTACGAGCAGTACTTC. This gives the protein CASSKSEQGALHYEQYF. The chain links TRBV7-8 to TRBJ2-7; 9 bases match TRBD1. The germline gives CDR1 SGHVS, CDR2 FQNEAQ. The length of the CDR3 is 17 residues. V was clipped by 5 bases and J by 3 bases; unmatched bases: 14.

At least ten counts were recorded for this clonotype. The gene calls are TRBV20-1 and TRBJ2-7, with 13 bases aligning to TRBD2. CDR1 is DFQATT, CDR2 SNEGSKA, per germline (reference sequence). CDR3 length: 14 residues. V gave up 6 bases and J gave up 7 bases; unmatched junction bases: 9. The CDR3 loop reads CSAATTSGGAEQYF. The DNA for the CDR3 is TGCAGTGCAGCAACAACTAGCGGGGGGGCGGAGCAGTACTTC.

This clonotype was seen ten or more times. CDR3 in DNA: TGCGCCAGCAGCTTCTCAGGTGATGATAATGAGCAGTTCTTC. As protein: CASSFSGDDNEQFF. The J gene is TRBJ2-1, the V gene TRBV5-1; D ambiguous. V was cut by 2 bases and J by 7 bases, with 13 bases left in between. Germline V gives CDR1 SGHRS, CDR2 YFSETQ. The CDR3 loop spans 14 amino acids.

In this sample, this clonotype turned up many times. V is TRBV5-5 and J is TRBJ1-4; D ambiguous. The V end was cut by 7 bases, the J end by 8 bases, with 12 bases between. Germline values: CDR1 SGHKS, CDR2 YYEKEE (reference sequence). The CDR3 spans 12 residues. The CDR3 DNA sequence: TGTGCCAGCTCCTTCGGGGAGGAAAAACTGTTTTTT. Translating it yields CASSFGEEKLFF.

This clonotype came up many times. This rearrangement joins TRBV5-1 to TRBJ1-1; unclear D gene. The germline V gene encodes CDR1 SGHRS and CDR2 YFSETQ. This CDR3 contains 13 residues. V shed 5 bases and J shed 4 bases, with 12 bases lying between them. The CDR3 here is CASSRSTGTEAFF. The CDR3 DNA sequence: TGCGCCAGCAGTAGATCCACGGGCACTGAAGCTTTCTTT.

The sample holds many counts of this clonotype. This chain uses TRBV12-3 or TRBV12-4 with TRBJ2-2, with 10 bases lining up with TRBD1. V dropped 5 bases and J dropped 4; count of bases not matched to a gene: 4. This CDR3 has 15 amino acids. The CDR3 coding sequence is TGTGCCAGCAGTCGGGGACAGGGGATCACCGGGGAGCTGTTTTTT. Protein product: CASSRGQGITGELFF.

This rearrangement joins TRBV12-3 or TRBV12-4 to TRBJ2-7; tentatively, D is TRBD1 (6 bases). V lost 3 bases, J lost 4 bases, and 13 bases lay in between. The CDR3 has 14 residues. CDR3 sequence: CASSFMGARYEQYF. The CDR3 DNA follows: TGTGCCAGCAGTTTTATGGGGGCAAGGTACGAGCAGTACTTC.

Many counts were recorded for this clonotype. This rearrangement joins TRBV5-6 to TRBJ2-7; D is uncertain. The V gene's germline CDR1 is SGHDT and CDR2 YYEEEE. Between the trimmed V and J ends, which lost 0 bases and 5 bases, there was a span of 9 bases. The CDR3 covers 13 residues. CDR3 region: CASSLGVWDEQYF. CDR3 DNA: TGTGCCAGCAGCTTGGGTGTGTGGGACGAGCAGTACTTC.

On this clonotype itself: This may be a read error, as it is one base from a much larger clone. The V call is TRBV6-6, the J call TRBJ1-5; D call uncertain. Germline assignment: CDR1 MNHNY and CDR2 SVGAGI (reference sequence). The CDR3 consists of 12 residues. V was shortened by 6 bases and J by 7 bases, with 10 bases between the two germline ends. CDR3 in DNA: TGTGCCAGCAGAGTGACGGGGCAGCCCCAGCATTTT. Translated, it gives CASRVTGQPQHF.